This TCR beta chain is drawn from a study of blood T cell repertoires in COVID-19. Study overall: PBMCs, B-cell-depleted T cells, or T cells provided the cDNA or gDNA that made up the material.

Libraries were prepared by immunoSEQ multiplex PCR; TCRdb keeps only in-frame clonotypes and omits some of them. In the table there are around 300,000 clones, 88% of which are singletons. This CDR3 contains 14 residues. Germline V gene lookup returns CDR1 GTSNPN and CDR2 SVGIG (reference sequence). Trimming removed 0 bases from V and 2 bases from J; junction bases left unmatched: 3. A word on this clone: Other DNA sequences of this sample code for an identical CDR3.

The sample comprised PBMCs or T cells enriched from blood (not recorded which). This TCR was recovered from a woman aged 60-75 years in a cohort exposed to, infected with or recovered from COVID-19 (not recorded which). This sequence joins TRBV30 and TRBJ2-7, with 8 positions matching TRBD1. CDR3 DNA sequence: TGTGCCTGGAGTGTAGGCAGGGGGCCCTACGAGCAGTACTTC. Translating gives CAWSVGRGPYEQYF.